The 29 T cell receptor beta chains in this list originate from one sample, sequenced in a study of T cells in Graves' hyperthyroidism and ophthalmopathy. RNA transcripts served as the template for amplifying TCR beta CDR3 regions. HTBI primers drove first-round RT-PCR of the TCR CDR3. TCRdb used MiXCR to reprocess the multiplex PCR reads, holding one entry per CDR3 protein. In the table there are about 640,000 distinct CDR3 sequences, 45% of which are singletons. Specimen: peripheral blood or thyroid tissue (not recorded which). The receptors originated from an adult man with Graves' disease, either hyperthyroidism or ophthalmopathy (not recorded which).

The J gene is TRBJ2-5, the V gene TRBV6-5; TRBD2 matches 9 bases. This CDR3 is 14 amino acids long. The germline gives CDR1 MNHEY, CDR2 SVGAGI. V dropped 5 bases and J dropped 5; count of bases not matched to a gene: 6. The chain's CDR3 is CASSRGGAQETQYF. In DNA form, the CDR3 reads TGTGCCAGCAGTCGCGGGGGGGCCCAGGAGACCCAGTACTTC.

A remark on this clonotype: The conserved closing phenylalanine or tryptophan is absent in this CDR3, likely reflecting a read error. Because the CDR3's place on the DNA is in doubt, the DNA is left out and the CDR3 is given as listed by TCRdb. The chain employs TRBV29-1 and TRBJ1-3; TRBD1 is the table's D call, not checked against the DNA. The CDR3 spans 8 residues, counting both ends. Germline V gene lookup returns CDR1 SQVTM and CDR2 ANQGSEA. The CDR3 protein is CSVEGGGT.

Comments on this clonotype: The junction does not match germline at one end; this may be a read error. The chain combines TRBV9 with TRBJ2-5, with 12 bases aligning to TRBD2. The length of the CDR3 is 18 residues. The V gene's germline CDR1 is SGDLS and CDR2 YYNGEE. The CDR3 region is CASSRLAGELDRQETRYF. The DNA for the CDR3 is TGTGCCAGCAGTCGACTAGCGGGAGAGTTGGACCGACAAGAGACCCGGTACTTC.

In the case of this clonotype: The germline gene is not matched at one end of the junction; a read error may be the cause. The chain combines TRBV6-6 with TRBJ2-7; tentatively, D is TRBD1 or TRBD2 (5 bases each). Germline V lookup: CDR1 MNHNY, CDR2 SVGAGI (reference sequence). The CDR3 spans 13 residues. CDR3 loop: CATSPPGRYEQYF. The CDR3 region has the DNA TGTGCCACCAGTCCTCCGGGGCGCTACGAGCAGTACTTC.

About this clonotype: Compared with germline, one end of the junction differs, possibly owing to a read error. The CDR3 is CASSEAQDF. The DNA for the CDR3 is TGTGCCAGCAGTGAAGCACAGGACTTC. The chain has TRBV7-3 and TRBJ2-7, with D possibly being TRBD1 (5 bases). The CDR3 length is 9 residues. Germline loops: CDR1 SGHTA, CDR2 FQGTGA.

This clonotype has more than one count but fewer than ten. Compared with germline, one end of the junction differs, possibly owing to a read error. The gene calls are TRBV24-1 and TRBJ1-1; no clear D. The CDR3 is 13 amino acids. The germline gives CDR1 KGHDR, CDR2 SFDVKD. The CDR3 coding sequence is TGTGCCAGCAGTGATTTGTGGGGTACTGAAGCTTTCTTT. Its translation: CASSDLWGTEAFF.

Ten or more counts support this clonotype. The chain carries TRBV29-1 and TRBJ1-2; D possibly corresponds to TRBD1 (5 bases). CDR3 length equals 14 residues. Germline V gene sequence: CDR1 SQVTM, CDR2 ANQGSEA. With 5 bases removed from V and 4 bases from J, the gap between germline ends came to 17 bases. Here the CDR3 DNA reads TGCAGCGTTACAGGTCAGGGTGAAGCCTATGGCTACACCTTC. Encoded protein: CSVTGQGEAYGYTF.

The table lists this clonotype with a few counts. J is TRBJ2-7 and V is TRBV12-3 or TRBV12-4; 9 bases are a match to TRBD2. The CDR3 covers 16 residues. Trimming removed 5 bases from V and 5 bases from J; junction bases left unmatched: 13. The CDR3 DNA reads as TGTGCCAGCAGTCTACAATTGTCTAGCGGGATTGACGAGCAGTACTTC. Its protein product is CASSLQLSSGIDEQYF.

The CDR3 bases are TGTGCCAGCAGCCGGACAGAGGGGGAGACCCAGTACTTC. It specifies CASSRTEGETQYF. The rearrangement uses TRBV3-1 and TRBJ2-5; D perhaps matches TRBD1 (6 bases). The CDR3 sequence is 13 residues long. V lost 4 bases to trimming and J lost 5 bases, with 11 bases between them. Germline-derived CDR1 and CDR2 are LGHDT and YNNKEL (reference sequence).

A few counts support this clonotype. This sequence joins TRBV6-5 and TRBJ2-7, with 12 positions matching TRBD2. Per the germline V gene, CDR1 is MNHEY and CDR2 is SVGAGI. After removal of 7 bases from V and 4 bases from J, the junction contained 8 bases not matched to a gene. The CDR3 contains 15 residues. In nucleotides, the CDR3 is TGTGCCAGCAATGGACTAGCGGGACCCCCGTACGAGCAGTACTTC. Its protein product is CASNGLAGPPYEQYF.

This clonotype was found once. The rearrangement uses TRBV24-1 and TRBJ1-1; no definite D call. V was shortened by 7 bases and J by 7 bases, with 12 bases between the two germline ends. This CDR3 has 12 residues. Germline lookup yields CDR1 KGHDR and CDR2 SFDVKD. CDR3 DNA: TGTGCCACCAGGAGGTGGAGGGTTGAAGCTTTCTTT. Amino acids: CATRRWRVEAFF.

CDR3 sequence reads: CSVDRDGRNEKLFF. In DNA form, the CDR3 reads TGCAGCGTAGACAGGGACGGGCGGAATGAAAAACTGTTTTTT. The chain employs TRBV29-1 and TRBJ1-4; the match to TRBD1 covers 7 bases. The CDR3 spans 14 residues. The trim removed 6 bases at V and 5 bases at J, leaving 9 bases unmatched. The V gene's germline CDR1 is SQVTM and CDR2 ANQGSEA.

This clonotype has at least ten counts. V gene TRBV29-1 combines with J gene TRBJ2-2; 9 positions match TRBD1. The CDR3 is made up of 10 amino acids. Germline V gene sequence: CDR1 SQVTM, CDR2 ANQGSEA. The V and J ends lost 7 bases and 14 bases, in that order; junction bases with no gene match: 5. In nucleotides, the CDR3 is TGCAGCGCGGGACAGGGAGGTCTGTTTTTT. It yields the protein CSAGQGGLFF.

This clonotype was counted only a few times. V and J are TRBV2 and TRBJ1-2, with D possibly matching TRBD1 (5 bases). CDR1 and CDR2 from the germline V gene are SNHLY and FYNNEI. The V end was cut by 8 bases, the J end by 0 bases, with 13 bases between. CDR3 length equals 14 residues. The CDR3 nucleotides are TGTGCCAGCGCTCCTACGACAGCTAACTATGGCTACACCTTC. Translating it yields CASAPTTANYGYTF.

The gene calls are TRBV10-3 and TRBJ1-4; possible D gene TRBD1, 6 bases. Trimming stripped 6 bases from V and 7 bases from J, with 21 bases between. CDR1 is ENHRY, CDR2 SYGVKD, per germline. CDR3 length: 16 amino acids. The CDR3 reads CAISIQGGGDTEKLFF. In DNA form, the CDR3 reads TGTGCCATCAGCATACAGGGAGGAGGGGACACTGAAAAACTGTTTTTT.

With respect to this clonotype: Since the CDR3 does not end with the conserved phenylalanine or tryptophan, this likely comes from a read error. CDR3 loop: CASSQDRGNEQYS. Written as DNA, the CDR3 is TGTGCCAGCAGTCAGGACAGGGGTAACGAGCAGTACTCC. The chain links TRBV6-6 to TRBJ2-7; 9 bases align to TRBD1. The CDR3 runs to 13 residues. Trimming took 5 bases from V and 5 from J; bases not matched to a gene: 4. Germline CDR1 is MNHNY and CDR2 is SVGAGI (reference sequence).

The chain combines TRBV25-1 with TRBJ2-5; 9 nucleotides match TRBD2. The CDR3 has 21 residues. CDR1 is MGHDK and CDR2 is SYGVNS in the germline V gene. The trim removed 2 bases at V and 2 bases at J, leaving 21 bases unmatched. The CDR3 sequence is CASSEPLGTSSPQGTQETQYF. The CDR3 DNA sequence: TGTGCCAGCAGTGAACCTCTCGGGACTAGCAGCCCGCAGGGGACTCAAGAGACCCAGTACTTC.

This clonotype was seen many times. The CDR3 nucleotides are TGTGCCAGCAGTGAGATCACAGTCAACACTGAAGCTTTCTTT. It specifies CASSEITVNTEAFF. V and J are TRBV2 and TRBJ1-1; D gene unclear. V was trimmed by 3 bases and J by 2 bases, leaving 10 bases between them. The CDR3 is 14 residues long. Germline V gene data show CDR1 as SNHLY and CDR2 as FYNNEI.

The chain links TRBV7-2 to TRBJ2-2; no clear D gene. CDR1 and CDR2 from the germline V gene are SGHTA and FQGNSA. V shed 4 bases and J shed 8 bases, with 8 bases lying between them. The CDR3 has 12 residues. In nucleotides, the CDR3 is TGTGCCAGCAGCTCGACCGTGGGGGAGCTGTTTTTT. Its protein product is CASSSTVGELFF.

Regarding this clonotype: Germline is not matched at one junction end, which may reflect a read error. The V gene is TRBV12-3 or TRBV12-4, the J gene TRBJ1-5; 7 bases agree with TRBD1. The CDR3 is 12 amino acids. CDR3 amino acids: CASTLGGAGLHF. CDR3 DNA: TGTGCCAGCACTTTAGGGGGCGCTGGGCTCCATTTT.

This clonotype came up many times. The CDR3 DNA is TGTGCCAGCAGTTCCAACAGGGCTGAGACCCAGTACTTC. It encodes CASSSNRAETQYF. The V and J genes are TRBV6-6 and TRBJ2-5; possibly TRBD1 for D (6 bases). CDR1 is MNHNY and CDR2 is SVGAGI in the germline V gene (reference sequence). V was shortened by 4 bases and J by 5 bases, with 11 bases between the two germline ends. This CDR3 is built from 13 residues.

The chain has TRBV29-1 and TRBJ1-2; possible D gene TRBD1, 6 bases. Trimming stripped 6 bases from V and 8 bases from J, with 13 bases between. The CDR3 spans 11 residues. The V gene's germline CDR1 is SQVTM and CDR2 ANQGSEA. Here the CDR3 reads CSVDRAGGYTF. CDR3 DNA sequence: TGCAGCGTGGACAGAGCAGGGGGCTACACCTTC. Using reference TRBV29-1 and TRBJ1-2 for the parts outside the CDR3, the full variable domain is SAVISQKPSRDICQRGTSLTIQCQVDSQVTMMFWYRQQPGQSLTLIATANQGSEATYESGFVIDKFPISRPNLTFSTLTVSNMSPEDSSIYLCSVDRAGGYTFGSGTRLTVV.

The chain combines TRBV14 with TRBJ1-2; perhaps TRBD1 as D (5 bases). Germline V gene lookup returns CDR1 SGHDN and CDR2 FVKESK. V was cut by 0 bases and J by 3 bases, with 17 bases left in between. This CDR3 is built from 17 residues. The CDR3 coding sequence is TGTGCCAGCAGCCAAGAACCGTGGGGACGGAGTTACTATGGCTACACCTTC. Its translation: CASSQEPWGRSYYGYTF. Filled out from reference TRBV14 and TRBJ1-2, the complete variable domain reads EAGVTQFPSHSVIEKGQTVTLRCDPISGHDNLYWYRRVMGKEIKFLLHFVKESKQDESGMPNNRFLAERTGGTYSTLKVQPAELEDSGVYFCASSQEPWGRSYYGYTFGSGTRLTVV.

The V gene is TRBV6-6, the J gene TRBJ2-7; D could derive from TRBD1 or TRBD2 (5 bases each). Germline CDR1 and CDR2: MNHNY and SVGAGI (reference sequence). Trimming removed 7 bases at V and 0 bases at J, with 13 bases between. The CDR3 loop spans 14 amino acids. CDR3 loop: CASTKGPFSYEQYF. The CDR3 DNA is TGTGCCAGCACAAAGGGACCTTTCTCCTACGAGCAGTACTTC.

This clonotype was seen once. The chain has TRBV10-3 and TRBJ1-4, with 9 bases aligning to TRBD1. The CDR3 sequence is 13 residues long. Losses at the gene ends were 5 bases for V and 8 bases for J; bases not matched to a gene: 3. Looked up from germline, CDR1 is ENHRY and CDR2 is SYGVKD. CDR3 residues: CAISRDREEKLFF. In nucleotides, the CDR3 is TGTGCCATCAGTCGGGACAGGGAGGAAAAACTGTTTTTT.

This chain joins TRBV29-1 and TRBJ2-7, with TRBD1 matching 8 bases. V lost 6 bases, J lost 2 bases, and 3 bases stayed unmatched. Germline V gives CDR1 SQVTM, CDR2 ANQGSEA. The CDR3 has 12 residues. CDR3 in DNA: TGCAGCGTCCGGGACAGGCCCTACGAGCAGTACTTC. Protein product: CSVRDRPYEQYF.

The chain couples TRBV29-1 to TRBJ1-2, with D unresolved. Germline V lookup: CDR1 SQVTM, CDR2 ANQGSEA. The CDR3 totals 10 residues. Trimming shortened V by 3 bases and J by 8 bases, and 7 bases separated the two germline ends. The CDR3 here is CSVDGPGYTF. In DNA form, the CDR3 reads TGCAGCGTTGATGGCCCGGGCTACACCTTC. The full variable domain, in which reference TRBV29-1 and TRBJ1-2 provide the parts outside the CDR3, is SAVISQKPSRDICQRGTSLTIQCQVDSQVTMMFWYRQQPGQSLTLIATANQGSEATYESGFVIDKFPISRPNLTFSTLTVSNMSPEDSSIYLCSVDGPGYTFGSGTRLTVV.

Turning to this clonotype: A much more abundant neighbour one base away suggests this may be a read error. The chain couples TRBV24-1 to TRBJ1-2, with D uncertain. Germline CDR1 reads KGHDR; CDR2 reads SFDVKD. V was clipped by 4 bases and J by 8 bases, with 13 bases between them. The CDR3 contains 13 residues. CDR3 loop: CATSDPERKGYTF. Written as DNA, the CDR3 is TGTGCCACCAGTGACCCGGAGAGGAAAGGCTACACCTTC.

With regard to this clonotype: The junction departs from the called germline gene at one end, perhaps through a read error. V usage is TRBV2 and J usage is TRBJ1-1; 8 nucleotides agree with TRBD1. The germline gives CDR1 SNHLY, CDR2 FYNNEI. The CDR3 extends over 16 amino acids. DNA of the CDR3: TGTGCCAGCAGCCGGACAGGGAATAGGATGAACACTGAAGCCTTCTTT. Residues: CASSRTGNRMNTEAFF.